This entry describes one T cell receptor beta chain. Its antigen is as yet unknown. TCRdb ran MiXCR on the 5' RACE reads and lists one entry per CDR3 protein. The sample lists 50,000 to 65,000 distinct CDR3 sequences, less than 25% seen once, with 2.5% to 3.5% in the top ten. The sorted Tregs were CD4+CD25+CD127-/low cells. Broader study findings: In terms of TCR gene usage, tumor memory CD4+ T cells clustered together with blood and lymph node memory CD4+ cells, as well as with lymph node naive CD4+ cells.

The germline V gene has CDR1 SNHLY and CDR2 FYNNEI. There are 15 residues in the CDR3. V was trimmed by 3 bases and J by 3 bases, leaving 14 bases between them. Sequenced input: tumor-infiltrating Tregs sorted from the breast tumor. This sequence joins TRBV2 and TRBJ1-2; D may be TRBD1 (5 bases). This clonotype was obtained from a female donor with breast cancer. The CDR3 is CASSEGKGQDYGYTF. The CDR3 DNA is TGTGCCAGCAGTGAGGGAAAGGGGCAGGACTATGGCTACACCTTC.